The 12 T cell receptor beta chains listed next were all sequenced from one sample in a study of T cell responses to AZD1222 COVID-19 vaccine. TCRdb's table, derived via immunoSEQ multiplex PCR, lists solely in-frame clones and lacks some. The sample lists tens of thousands of clones, more than 70% occurring once. The starting material was peripheral blood, obtained on day 0 of AZD1222 vaccination. Every receptor here comes from an adult in good health.

V is TRBV5-1 and J is TRBJ2-3; D is uncertain. The V gene lost 0 bases and the J gene lost 2 bases, with 4 bases spanning the gap. The CDR3 is made up of 13 amino acids. Looked up from germline, CDR1 is SGHRS and CDR2 is YFSETQ. Here the CDR3 DNA reads TGCGCCAGCAGCTTGGCGTACACAGATACGCAGTATTTT. It translates to CASSLAYTDTQYF.

The chain combines TRBV5-1 with TRBJ1-2; tentatively, D is TRBD1 (6 bases). This CDR3 is built from 15 residues. Germline assignment: CDR1 SGHRS and CDR2 YFSETQ. Between the trimmed V and J ends, which lost 4 bases and 3 bases, there was a span of 16 bases. As DNA, the CDR3 is TGCGCCAGCAGCATTAAGACAGGCGGGGACTATGGCTACACCTTC. Amino acid sequence: CASSIKTGGDYGYTF.

The chain recombines TRBV9 with TRBJ1-3; D unresolved. Trimming removed 5 bases at V and 4 bases at J, with 10 bases between. CDR3 length: 13 amino acids. Germline CDR1 is SGDLS and CDR2 is YYNGEE. This CDR3 is CASSARTGNTIYF. The DNA for the CDR3 is TGTGCCAGCAGTGCGCGCACAGGAAACACCATATATTTT.

The V and J genes are TRBV11-2 and TRBJ2-3; unclear D gene. V shed 5 bases and J shed 1 base, with 10 bases lying between them. The CDR3 is 14 residues long. The germline CDR1 and CDR2 sequences are SGHAT and FQNNGV. The CDR3 region has the DNA TGTGCCAGCAGCACTTTATACGGCACAGATACGCAGTATTTT. It translates to CASSTLYGTDTQYF.

The chain recombines TRBV6-2 or TRBV6-3 with TRBJ2-5; TRBD2 matches at 13 bases. V lost 5 bases to trimming and J lost 5 bases; unmatched junction nucleotides: 5. The CDR3 extends over 15 amino acids. Germline CDR1 and CDR2: MNHEY and SVGEGT. The CDR3 sequence is CASSQGLAGFETQYF. The CDR3 nucleotides read TGTGCCAGCAGTCAGGGACTAGCGGGATTTGAGACCCAGTACTTC.

DNA for the CDR3: TGTGCCAGCAGCTTTGACAGGTTGACTTATAATTCACCCCTCCACTTT. Translating it yields CASSFDRLTYNSPLHF. The chain recombines TRBV12-1 with TRBJ1-6; the table's D call TRBD1 went unverified against the DNA. TRBV12-1 is noted as a pseudogene. CDR3 length: 16 amino acids.

This chain joins TRBV7-8 and TRBJ1-5; D gene ambiguous. Germline loops: CDR1 SGHVS, CDR2 FQNEAQ. The CDR3 spans 16 residues. The germline V and J ends were trimmed by 3 bases and 2 bases, with 14 bases remaining between them. The CDR3 loop reads CASSLGRERGNQPQHF. Here the CDR3 DNA reads TGTGCCAGCAGCTTGGGTAGGGAACGGGGCAATCAGCCCCAGCATTTT.

V and J are TRBV4-1 and TRBJ2-1; possible D gene TRBD1, 6 bases. This CDR3 comprises 13 residues. Trimming took off 4 bases at V and 10 bases at J, with 14 bases between the two ends. In germline, CDR1 is MGHRA, CDR2 YSYEKL. The CDR3 DNA sequence: TGCGCCAGCAGCCTCCGACAGGTCAACGAGCAGTTCTTC. Amino acids: CASSLRQVNEQFF.

The chain carries TRBV30 and TRBJ1-2; no reliable D call. Germline lookup yields CDR1 GTSNPN and CDR2 SVGIG (reference sequence). The V gene lost 4 bases and the J gene lost 1 base, with 10 bases spanning the gap. CDR3 length equals 13 residues. This chain's CDR3 is CAWTATLNYGYTF. CDR3 nucleotide sequence: TGTGCCTGGACCGCTACCCTTAACTATGGCTACACCTTC.

This clone was seen a few times. The V gene is TRBV7-6, the J gene TRBJ2-1; 8 nucleotides line up with TRBD1. The CDR3 covers 17 residues. Germline values: CDR1 SGHVS, CDR2 FNYEAQ. J lost 6 bases, V lost 2 bases, and 12 bases had no gene match. In nucleotides, the CDR3 is TGTGCCAGCAGCTTATTCGCCCCGGACAGGGAAGGCAATGAGCAGTTCTTC. Its translation is CASSLFAPDREGNEQFF.

Written as DNA, the CDR3 is TGTGCCAGCAGTAGCCGGGACACAAATAATTCACCCCTCCACTTT. Translating gives CASSSRDTNNSPLHF. The chain is built from TRBV6-5 and TRBJ1-6; perhaps TRBD1 as D (6 bases). V lost 5 bases, J lost 5 bases, and 13 bases lay in between. CDR1 and CDR2 from the germline V gene are MNHEY and SVGAGI. The CDR3 runs 15 residues.

The V gene is TRBV5-6, the J gene TRBJ2-7; no reliable D call. Trimming removed 4 bases from V and 1 base from J, with 12 bases in between. CDR1 is SGHDT, CDR2 YYEEEE, per germline. The length of the CDR3 is 14 residues. The CDR3 DNA reads TGTGCCAGCAGCCCCCCCGGACCGTCCTACGAGCAGTACTTC. Protein sequence: CASSPPGPSYEQYF.